The 31 T cell receptor beta chains below come from one sample, sequenced in a study of response to subunit inactivated influenza vaccine. MiXCR was run by TCRdb on the RT-PCR reads, yielding one entry per CDR3 protein. The sample contains hundreds of thousands of distinct CDR3 sequences, 15% to 19% of which appear only once. The material was PBMCs from blood, obtained less than 13 days after vaccination. Receptors were obtained from a man aged 50 or older who received an inactivated influenza vaccine.

The chain couples TRBV6-2 or TRBV6-3 to TRBJ1-6; possible D gene TRBD1, 6 bases. Per the germline V gene, CDR1 is MNHEY and CDR2 is SVGEGT. V lost 5 bases and J lost 7, with 15 bases in between. CDR3 size: 15 residues. As DNA, the CDR3 is TGTGCCAGCAGTCATCGGGGGCTCGGAAATTCACCCCTCCACTTT. Translation: CASSHRGLGNSPLHF.

This clonotype was seen a few times. V gene TRBV6-4 combines with J gene TRBJ2-2; D not certain. This CDR3 region has 14 residues. V gave up 3 bases and J gave up 3 bases, with 8 bases separating them. The V gene's germline CDR1 is MRHNA and CDR2 SNTAGT. The CDR3 region has the DNA TGTGCCAGCAGTGAAGTTGCTGACACCGGGGAGCTGTTTTTT. It specifies CASSEVADTGELFF.

The table lists this clonotype with a few counts. The chain carries TRBV4-2 and TRBJ2-1; the match to TRBD2 covers 8 bases. The CDR3 has 15 amino acids. Germline V gene data show CDR1 as LGHNA and CDR2 as YNFKEQ. Trimming removed 1 base from V and 2 bases from J; junction bases left unmatched: 1. The chain's CDR3 is CASSQGGRTYNEQFF. In DNA form, the CDR3 reads TGTGCCAGCAGCCAAGGCGGGAGGACCTACAATGAGCAGTTCTTC.

The genes are TRBV9 and TRBJ2-4; TRBD1 might be the D (6 bases). CDR1 SGDLS and CDR2 YYNGEE come from the germline V gene. The CDR3 is 13 amino acids. V lost 3 bases to trimming and J lost 6 bases, with 10 bases between them. The DNA for the CDR3 is TGTGCCAGCAGCGAGGGGGAAAGAAACATTCAGTACTTC. Translated, it gives CASSEGERNIQYF. The whole variable domain, remainder taken from reference TRBV9 and TRBJ2-4, is DSGVTQTPKHLITATGQRVTLRCSPRSGDLSVYWYQQSLDQGLQFLIQYYNGEERAKGNILERFSAQQFPDLHSELNLSSLELGDSALYFCASSEGERNIQYFGAGTRLSVL.

The chain carries TRBV24-1 and TRBJ1-5; D call uncertain. Germline V gene lookup returns CDR1 KGHDR and CDR2 SFDVKD. V shed 0 bases and J shed 2 bases, with 7 bases lying between them. This CDR3 comprises 15 residues. The CDR3 sequence is CATSDLGQGNQPQHF. In DNA form, the CDR3 reads TGTGCCACCAGTGATTTGGGGCAGGGCAATCAGCCCCAGCATTTT.

The rearrangement links TRBV11-2 to TRBJ2-3; possibly TRBD2 for D (5 bases). Trimming cost V 5 bases and J 6 bases, with 12 bases left between them. The CDR3 length is 13 residues. In germline, CDR1 is SGHAT, CDR2 FQNNGV. The CDR3 nucleotides are TGTGCCAGCAGCAGCGGTTCGGAGGATACGCAGTATTTT. Translating it yields CASSSGSEDTQYF.

The rearrangement uses TRBV20-1 and TRBJ2-3; 7 positions match TRBD2. In germline, CDR1 is DFQATT, CDR2 SNEGSKA (reference sequence). The junction had 7 bases not matched to a gene; V was cut back by 0 bases and J by 4 bases. The CDR3 has 15 amino acids. The CDR3 loop reads CSARDGGGPADTQYF. The CDR3 bases are TGCAGTGCTAGAGATGGGGGGGGACCAGCAGATACGCAGTATTTT.

The V call is TRBV4-3, the J call TRBJ2-4, with D possibly called TRBD1 or TRBD2 (6 bases each). Germline V gives CDR1 LGHNA, CDR2 YSLEER. Trimming removed 0 bases at V and 10 bases at J, with 10 bases between. This CDR3 comprises 13 residues. CDR3 bases: TGCGCCAGCAGCCAAGATCAGGGGACTATTCAGTACTTC. Encoded protein: CASSQDQGTIQYF.

This clonotype was seen only a few times. V gene TRBV12-3 or TRBV12-4 combines with J gene TRBJ2-1; either TRBD1 or TRBD2 may fit D (5 bases each). V dropped 7 bases and J dropped 8 bases, with 12 bases sitting between them. The CDR3 is made up of 12 amino acids. The CDR3 nucleotides are TGTGCCAGCAAGGGGACCTCTGATGAGCAGTTCTTC. It codes for CASKGTSDEQFF.

This rearrangement joins TRBV15 to TRBJ2-2; D remains unclear. Between the trimmed V and J ends, which lost 4 bases and 8 bases, there was a span of 8 bases. The length of the CDR3 is 12 residues. Germline CDR1 reads LNHNV; CDR2 reads YYDKDF (reference sequence). The CDR3 spells CATSTRSGELFF. The DNA for the CDR3 is TGTGCCACCAGCACCCGTTCAGGGGAGCTGTTTTTT.

This clonotype was detected a few times. V gene TRBV20-1 combines with J gene TRBJ2-5; perhaps TRBD2 as D (5 bases). Trimming stripped 1 base from V and 5 bases from J, with 14 bases between. Germline CDR1 reads DFQATT; CDR2 reads SNEGSKA (reference sequence). CDR3 size: 14 residues. DNA of the CDR3: TGCAGTGCTAGAGTTTCCGGGTCGGGGGAGACCCAGTACTTC. Its translation is CSARVSGSGETQYF.

The chain employs TRBV12-3 or TRBV12-4 and TRBJ2-7, with D possibly being TRBD2 (6 bases). V lost 6 bases, J lost 5 bases, and 14 bases lay in between. CDR3 length: 13 residues. The CDR3 DNA is TGTGCCAGCAGGCGGGAAGGAGGGAACGAGCAGTACTTC. Residues: CASRREGGNEQYF.

This clonotype has more than one count but fewer than ten. J is TRBJ2-5 and V is TRBV15, with D perhaps matching TRBD2 (6 bases). Germline V gene lookup returns CDR1 LNHNV and CDR2 YYDKDF (reference sequence). Trimming cost V 0 bases and J 3 bases, with 14 bases left between them. The CDR3 runs 16 residues. The CDR3 reads CATSRDRSGGEETQYF. The CDR3 DNA reads TGTGCCACCAGCAGAGATCGGTCCGGGGGTGAAGAGACCCAGTACTTC.

This clonotype came up a few times. The rearrangement links TRBV5-6 to TRBJ2-7; 7 positions agree with TRBD1. Looked up from germline, CDR1 is SGHDT and CDR2 is YYEEEE. V lost 3 bases and J lost 0; bases outside the gene matches: 9. The CDR3 is made up of 16 amino acids. The CDR3 DNA reads TGTGCCAGCAGCTGGATGACAGGGTCGAGCTCCTACGAGCAGTACTTC. Protein: CASSWMTGSSSYEQYF.

This clonotype was seen more than once but under ten times. V and J are TRBV7-6 and TRBJ1-2; D may be TRBD1 (5 bases). The CDR3 is 13 residues long. V lost 1 base and J 8 bases, leaving 11 bases between the germline ends. Germline loops: CDR1 SGHVS, CDR2 FNYEAQ. In nucleotides, the CDR3 is TGTGCCAGCAGCTTAGTATCTGGGGCGGGCTACACCTTC. It is translated as CASSLVSGAGYTF.

This clonotype has just a few counts. The V and J genes are TRBV29-1 and TRBJ2-7, with D possibly TRBD1 on 6 matching bases. The V and J ends lost 7 bases and 3 bases respectively, with 16 bases between them. The CDR3 is 13 residues long. Germline CDR1 reads SQVTM; CDR2 reads ANQGSEA. As DNA, the CDR3 is TGCAGCGCTGGGGAAGGACAGAACTACGAGCAGTACTTC. This encodes CSAGEGQNYEQYF.

The V call is TRBV11-1, the J call TRBJ2-5; D is unresolved. This CDR3 comprises 12 residues. V lost 5 bases to trimming and J lost 5 bases, with 9 bases between them. Germline CDR1 and CDR2: SGHAT and FQDESV (reference sequence). CDR3 sequence (DNA): TGTGCCAGCAGCCCCAACCGGGAGACCCAGTACTTC. Translating gives CASSPNRETQYF.

This clonotype was recorded at least ten times. The genes are TRBV7-8 and TRBJ2-1, with 9 bases aligning to TRBD2. CDR1 and CDR2 (germline): SGHVS, FQNEAQ. Losses at the gene ends were 5 bases for V and 1 base for J; bases not matched to a gene: 12. This CDR3 is 18 amino acids long. This CDR3 reads CASSVGLREGDSYNEQFF. For the CDR3, the DNA is TGTGCCAGCAGCGTAGGTCTGCGGGAGGGCGATTCCTACAATGAGCAGTTCTTC.

This clonotype was seen a handful of times. The chain recombines TRBV4-2 with TRBJ2-7, with D perhaps TRBD2 (6 bases). Trimming shortened V by 1 base and J by 9 bases, and 19 bases separated the two germline ends. This CDR3 has 15 amino acids. Per the germline V gene, CDR1 is LGHNA and CDR2 is YNFKEQ. CDR3 sequence: CASSQAGPPSEGQYF. The CDR3 nucleotides are TGTGCCAGCAGCCAAGCCGGGCCTCCTTCGGAGGGGCAGTACTTC.

The rearrangement joins TRBV18 to TRBJ2-7, with 8 bases identical to TRBD1. With 3 bases clipped from V and 0 bases from J, the junction kept 4 bases outside the gene matches. Germline V gives CDR1 KGHSH, CDR2 LQKENI. The CDR3 covers 15 residues. The CDR3 protein is CASSPARGLSYEQYF. CDR3 DNA sequence: TGTGCCAGCTCACCGGCCAGGGGGCTCTCCTACGAGCAGTACTTC.

This clonotype was counted ten times or more. The chain combines TRBV19 with TRBJ1-4, with D possibly matching TRBD1 (5 bases). This CDR3 has 17 amino acids. Trimming shortened V by 5 bases and J by 0 bases, and 16 bases separated the two germline ends. Germline CDR1 reads LNHDA; CDR2 reads SQIVND (reference sequence). CDR3: CASSLRGPGATNEKLFF. In nucleotides, the CDR3 is TGTGCCAGTAGTCTCCGGGGTCCGGGGGCAACTAATGAAAAACTGTTTTTT.

Only a few counts were recorded for this clonotype. V usage is TRBV3-1 and J usage is TRBJ2-7, with 7 bases matching TRBD1. Germline CDR1 LGHDT, CDR2 YNNKEL (reference sequence). The V gene end was trimmed by 3 bases and the J gene end by 7 bases; junction bases not matched to a gene: 12. This CDR3 has 15 amino acids. For the CDR3, the DNA is TGTGCCAGCAGCCACCGCCGAGGACAGGATGCAGAGCAGTACTTC. This sequence encodes CASSHRRGQDAEQYF.

This clonotype was seen repeatedly, ten times or more. The chain recombines TRBV20-1 with TRBJ2-7, with D tentatively TRBD1 (6 bases). CDR3 length equals 13 residues. Trimming removed 6 bases from V and 3 bases from J, with 15 bases in between. Per the germline V gene, CDR1 is DFQATT and CDR2 is SNEGSKA (reference sequence). The CDR3 spells CSAAGTQDYEQYF. In DNA form, the CDR3 reads TGCAGTGCCGCCGGGACACAAGACTACGAGCAGTACTTC.

This rearrangement joins TRBV5-5 to TRBJ2-1; D is ambiguous. V gave up 4 bases and J gave up 8 bases, with 16 bases separating them. The CDR3 sequence is 14 residues long. Per the germline V gene, CDR1 is SGHKS and CDR2 is YYEKEE (reference sequence). DNA for the CDR3: TGTGCCAGCAGCGTAGAGCCGATGAGCGATGAGCAGTTCTTC. It is translated as CASSVEPMSDEQFF.

The gene calls are TRBV20-1 and TRBJ2-5; 12 bases match TRBD2. The germline gives CDR1 DFQATT, CDR2 SNEGSKA (reference sequence). Trimming at V came to 5 bases and at J to 1 base, leaving 11 bases not matched to a gene. CDR3 length equals 17 residues. Here the CDR3 DNA reads TGCAGTGCTCCGCGGACTAGCGGGATACCCCTCCAAGAGACCCAGTACTTC. As protein: CSAPRTSGIPLQETQYF.

V and J are TRBV12-3 or TRBV12-4 and TRBJ1-5, with TRBD1 as a possible D gene (6 bases). This CDR3 has 15 residues. Trimming cost V 3 bases and J 2 bases, with 11 bases left between them. In nucleotides, the CDR3 is TGTGCCAGCAGTTTTGGGGCAGGGGGCAATCAGCCCCAGCATTTT. Translation gives CASSFGAGGNQPQHF.

J is TRBJ2-5 and V is TRBV18; possibly TRBD2 for D (5 bases). The germline V gene has CDR1 KGHSH and CDR2 LQKENI. V was shortened by 0 bases and J by 4 bases, with 6 bases between the two germline ends. The CDR3 runs 13 residues. The CDR3 protein is CASSPPTIETQYF. The CDR3 coding sequence is TGTGCCAGCTCACCACCGACTATAGAGACCCAGTACTTC. Full variable domain (remainder filled in from reference TRBV18 and TRBJ2-5): NAGVMQNPRHLVRRRGQEARLRCSPMKGHSHVYWYRQLPEEGLKFMVYLQKENIIDESGMPKERFSAEFPKEGPSILRIQQVVRGDSAAYFCASSPPTIETQYFGPGTRLLVL.

A few counts support this clonotype. The chain joins TRBV20-1 to TRBJ2-3; 15 nucleotides agree with TRBD2. The V segment lost 5 bases and the J segment 6 bases; nucleotides outside the gene matches: 6. Germline lookup yields CDR1 DFQATT and CDR2 SNEGSKA (reference sequence). The CDR3 is 15 amino acids. CDR3 in DNA: TGCAGTGCTCGGACTAGCGGGAGGGCCAGGGATACGCAGTATTTT. Its translation is CSARTSGRARDTQYF.

Many counts were recorded for this clonotype. The chain is built from TRBV9 and TRBJ2-7; tentatively, D is TRBD2 (5 bases). This CDR3 contains 14 residues. The germline V gene encodes CDR1 SGDLS and CDR2 YYNGEE. V lost 0 bases, J lost 7 bases, and 14 bases lay in between. The CDR3 nucleotides read TGTGCCAGCAGCGTAGTAGGCCCGCCGGGGGAGCAGTACTTC. It encodes CASSVVGPPGEQYF.

There are many counts of this clonotype. The genes are TRBV7-2 and TRBJ2-7; unclear D gene. V dropped 5 bases and J dropped 3 bases, with 8 bases sitting between them. The CDR3 totals 12 residues. Per germline, CDR1 SGHTA and CDR2 FQGNSA. Here the CDR3 reads CASSPPSYEQYF. Written as DNA, the CDR3 is TGTGCCAGCAGCCCCCCGAGCTACGAGCAGTACTTC.

This clonotype was found a few times. The V call is TRBV6-1, the J call TRBJ2-6; 10 bases agree with TRBD1. V shed 6 bases and J 1 base; nucleotides not matched to a gene: 9. The CDR3 contains 18 residues. CDR1 MNHNS and CDR2 SASEGT come from the germline V gene. CDR3 nucleotides: TGTGCCAGCAGCCGTACCGGGACAGGGGTGTCTGGGGCCAACGTCCTGACTTTC. It yields the protein CASSRTGTGVSGANVLTF.